The rows below give T cell receptor beta chains drawn from one sample of a study of T cell repertoires in cytomegalovirus infection. From the reads, TCRdb called clonotypes with MiXCR, one entry per CDR3 protein. Among about 530,000 distinct CDR3 sequences, more than 25% were seen once, and the ten largest hold over 10%. Sample: PBMCs. Receptors were obtained from a human donor in good health (CMV status not recorded). Some clones in this sample may be carry-over from other donors' samples. CDR3s include the opening cysteine and the closing phenylalanine or tryptophan. The order of the fields is clone size, D gene, J gene, V gene, CDR3 DNA, CDR3 protein. The D gene is left open where the match is weak. Clone size is given for some rows only: seen once, a few or many times, or a class if the clone is expanded.

>few|NA|TRBJ2-7|TRBV19
TGTGCCAGTAGTATCCGACAGGCCTACGAGCAGTACTTC
CASSIRQAYEQYF
>NA|NA|TRBJ1-5|TRBV20-1
TGCAGTGCTGGTGACTGGGCCCAAACCTTACGGGGTGGCAATCAGCCCCAGCATTTT
CSAGDWAQTLRGGNQPQHF
>many|NA|TRBJ2-3|TRBV7-2
TGTGCCAGCAGCTCCCCCGGACGAGACCGCACAGATACGCAGTATTTT
CASSSPGRDRTDTQYF
>NA|NA|TRBJ1-4|TRBV6-2/TRBV6-3
TGTGCCAGCAGTTACATCCGGAATGAAAAACTGTTTTTT
CASSYIRNEKLFF
>NA|NA|TRBJ2-5|TRBV7-2
TGTGCCAGCAGCTTAGTAAACAGACAAGAGACCCAGTACTTC
CASSLVNRQETQYF
>few|NA|TRBJ1-1|TRBV27
TGTGCCAGCAGTTGGAACCAGAACACTGAAGCTTTCTTT
CASSWNQNTEAFF
>many|NA|TRBJ1-6|TRBV7-2
TGTGCCAGCAGCCGACAGAATTCACCCCTCCACTTT
CASSRQNSPLHF
>few|NA|TRBJ1-2|TRBV7-2
TGTGCCAGCAGCTTATTGAGGACTTGGGGGTCTAACTATGGCTACACCTTC
CASSLLRTWGSNYGYTF
>NA|NA|TRBJ1-2|TRBV11-2
TGTGCCAGCGGCCTAGACGGCGGCTACACCTTC
CASGLDGGYTF
>NA|TRBD1|TRBJ1-1|TRBV6-5
TGTGCCAGCAGTTACAGGGGGCGACTATCGAACACTGAAGCTTTCTTT
CASSYRGRLSNTEAFF
>NA|NA|TRBJ2-1|TRBV10-3
TGTGCCATCAGTGAGTCCGGACAGAATGAGCAGTTCTTC
CAISESGQNEQFF
>NA|NA|TRBJ1-5|TRBV12-3/TRBV12-4
TGTGCCAGCAGTTTTGCAGGGATTTGGAATCAGCCCCAGCATTTT
CASSFAGIWNQPQHF
>many|NA|TRBJ1-5|TRBV7-2
TGTGCCAGCAGCTTATCAGGGGATAATCAGCCCCAGCATTTT
CASSLSGDNQPQHF
>NA|NA|TRBJ1-1|TRBV5-1
TGCGCCACTAACTCTGGGGGTGGCACTGAAGCTTTCTTT
CATNSGGGTEAFF
>few|NA|TRBJ2-2|TRBV28
TGTGCCAGCTACCGGTACACCGGGGAGCTGTTTTTT
CASYRYTGELFF
>NA|TRBD2|TRBJ2-3|TRBV7-7
TGTGCCAGCAGCGAAGCCGTCGGTAGCGGGAGGTCCACAGATACGCAGTATTTT
CASSEAVGSGRSTDTQYF
>few|TRBD2|TRBJ2-5|TRBV7-9
TGTGCCAGCAGCTTGCTAGCGGGTTCCGGGACCCAGTACTTC
CASSLLAGSGTQYF
>NA|TRBD2|TRBJ2-1|TRBV5-4
TGTGCCAGCAGCTTTGAGGCGGGAGGGCCCAATGAGCAGTTCTTC
CASSFEAGGPNEQFF
>NA|TRBD2|TRBJ2-2|TRBV30
TGTGCCTGGAGTGTGTCAGCGGGAGGGGCCACCGGGGAGCTGTTTTTT
CAWSVSAGGATGELFF
>NA|NA|TRBJ2-1|TRBV19
TGTGCCAGTAGTAAGGGCCTACAAGGGCGCTACAATGAGCAGTTCTTC
CASSKGLQGRYNEQFF
>NA|TRBD2|TRBJ2-1|TRBV7-6
TGTGCCAGCAGACCTTTGGCGGGAGGTTCCTACAATGAGCAGTTCTTC
CASRPLAGGSYNEQFF
>few|NA|TRBJ1-5|TRBV6-6
TGTGCCAGCAGCCACAATCAGCCCCAGCATTTT
CASSHNQPQHF
>many|NA|TRBJ2-1|TRBV18
TGTGCCAGCTCACCAGGCGATGAGCAGTTCTTC
CASSPGDEQFF
>NA|NA|TRBJ2-5|TRBV7-6
TGTGCCAGCAGCTTTAGAGTTTCTCGCGAAGAGACCCAGTACTTC
CASSFRVSREETQYF
>NA|NA|TRBJ2-5|TRBV5-1
TGCGCCAGCAGTGGTAGCGGTCAAGAGACCCAGTACTTC
CASSGSGQETQYF
>NA|NA|TRBJ1-5|TRBV20-1
TGCAGTGCTAGAAGAGACTCAAACTATCAGCCCCAGCATTTT
CSARRDSNYQPQHF
>NA|NA|TRBJ1-1|TRBV19
TGTGCCAGTAATGGGGCGAAGAACACTGAAGCTTTCTTT
CASNGAKNTEAFF
>many|NA|TRBJ2-3|TRBV7-2
TGTGCCAGCAGCTACAGCACAGATACGCAGTATTTT
CASSYSTDTQYF
>many|NA|TRBJ2-7|TRBV7-2
TGTGCTCCCCAAAAGGGGGGTTACGAGCAGTACTTC
CAPQKGGYEQYF
>few|TRBD2|TRBJ2-1|TRBV5-5
TGTGCCAGCAGCTCGGAGGGGAGACTAGCGGGCCGAGGGGTTGACAATGAGCAGTTCTTC
CASSSEGRLAGRGVDNEQFF
>NA|TRBD1|TRBJ1-2|TRBV9
TGTGCCAGCAGCCCCGGACAGGGGGTATACTATGGCTACACCTTC
CASSPGQGVYYGYTF
>NA|NA|TRBJ1-2|TRBV20-1
TGCAGTGCAAGTGGGAGTGCCAACTATGGCTACACCTTC
CSASGSANYGYTF
>NA|NA|TRBJ2-1|TRBV27
TGTGCCAGCAGTCCGTTGACACCAGACTCCTACAATGAGCAGTTCTTC
CASSPLTPDSYNEQFF
>NA|NA|TRBJ2-1|TRBV6-1
TGTGCCAGCAGTGATGTAATGGGGAGAGGATCCTACAATGAGCAGTTCTTC
CASSDVMGRGSYNEQFF
>NA|NA|TRBJ2-7|TRBV4-1
TGCGCCAGCAGCCAAGTCGGACCCCTTAACGCGCAGTACTTC
CASSQVGPLNAQYF
>NA|NA|TRBJ2-3|TRBV12-5
TGTGCTAGTGCTTCAGTGGTGGGAGGAACCACAGATACGCAGTATTTT
CASASVVGGTTDTQYF
>few|NA|TRBJ2-7|TRBV6-2/TRBV6-3
TGTGCCAGCCGTAACGGGAGTCGATCTTACGAGCAGTACTTC
CASRNGSRSYEQYF
>NA|TRBD1|TRBJ2-1|TRBV11-1
TGTGCCAGCAGTATAACAGGGGTGCAGCAGTTCTTC
CASSITGVQQFF
>few|NA|TRBJ2-4|TRBV6-2/TRBV6-3
TGTGCCAGCAGTCCAGACAGTTCCAAAAACATTCAGTACTTC
CASSPDSSKNIQYF
>many|TRBD1|TRBJ2-2|TRBV7-8
TGTGCCAGCAGCAAGGACAGGAGATATGGGGAGCTGTTTTTT
CASSKDRRYGELFF
>NA|NA|TRBJ1-1|TRBV27
TGTGCCAGCAGTTTACCCAGGGGTGAAGCTTTCTTT
CASSLPRGEAFF
>few|NA|TRBJ2-1|TRBV28
TGTGCCAGCGGGGTTGATTCCTACAATGAGCAGTTCTTC
CASGVDSYNEQFF
>NA|NA|TRBJ1-3|TRBV30
TGTGCCTGGACTCTCACTGTCGGAAACACCATATATTTT
CAWTLTVGNTIYF
>NA|TRBD1|TRBJ1-3|TRBV6-6
TGTGCCAGCAGCCGCGGACAGGGGGCTGACACCATATATTTT
CASSRGQGADTIYF
>few|NA|TRBJ2-7|TRBV11-1
TGTGCCAGCAGCTTGGGAAGTTATAGCTCCTACGAGCAGTACTTC
CASSLGSYSSYEQYF
>few|TRBD1|TRBJ2-1|TRBV7-2
TGTGCCAGCAGCTCCGACAGGGGTCTGGAGCAGTTCTTC
CASSSDRGLEQFF
>NA|NA|TRBJ1-6|TRBV20-1
TGCAGTGCTAGAACCGGGGGCGTTGTGGTCGGGACACCCCTCCACTTT
CSARTGGVVVGTPLHF
>few|NA|TRBJ1-5|TRBV2
TGTGCCAGCAGTGAAGGAGGTCAGGGAAATCAGCCCCAGCATTTT
CASSEGGQGNQPQHF
>few|NA|TRBJ2-2|TRBV15
TGTGCCACCAGCAGAACGGGGGCCGGGGAGCTGTTTTTT
CATSRTGAGELFF
>NA|TRBD1|TRBJ1-5|TRBV4-1
TGCGCCAGCAGCTACCCCGGGACAGACAATCAGCCCCAGCATTTT
CASSYPGTDNQPQHF